A single T cell receptor (beta chain) is shown here with its context. Patients were ruled out by autoimmune disease history or systemic immunosuppression. This entry belongs to a study of OX40 agonist ivuxolimab in advanced cancers. Study-wide background: Cohort: approximately 83% men, mean age roughly 60, aged about 23 to 80.

Profiling relied on immunoSEQ multiplex PCR, and the TCRdb table lists in-frame clones only, not all of them. The sample includes tens of thousands of clones, roughly 82% of them seen just once. Germline V gives CDR1 LNHDA, CDR2 SQIVND (reference sequence). Trimming removed 5 bases from V and 7 bases from J, with 18 bases in between. CDR3 size: 14 residues. The chain is built from TRBV19 and TRBJ2-7, with D perhaps matching TRBD2 (6 bases). The TCR originated in an adult with an advanced solid tumor such as melanoma, head and neck, liver or kidney cancer. The sample in question was CD4+ or CD8+ T cells sorted from blood, obtained in a trial of the OX40 agonist ivuxolimab. The DNA for the CDR3 is TGTGCCAGTAGTGACTGGGGGAATGCGGGAGAGCAGTACTTC. It specifies CASSDWGNAGEQYF.